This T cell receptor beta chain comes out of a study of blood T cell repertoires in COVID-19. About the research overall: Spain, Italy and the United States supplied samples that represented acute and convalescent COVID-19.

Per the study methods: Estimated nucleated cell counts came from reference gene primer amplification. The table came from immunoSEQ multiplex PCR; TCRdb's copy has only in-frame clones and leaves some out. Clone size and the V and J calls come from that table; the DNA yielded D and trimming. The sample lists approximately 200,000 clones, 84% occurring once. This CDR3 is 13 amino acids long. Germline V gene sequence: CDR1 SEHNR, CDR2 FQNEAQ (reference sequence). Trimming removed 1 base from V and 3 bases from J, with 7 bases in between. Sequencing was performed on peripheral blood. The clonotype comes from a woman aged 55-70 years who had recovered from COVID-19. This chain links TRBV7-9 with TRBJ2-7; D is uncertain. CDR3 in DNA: TGTGCCAGCAGCTTAGACAGTGACTACGAGCAGTACTTC. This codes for CASSLDSDYEQYF.